This TCR beta chain was sequenced for a study of blood T cells in healthy people across ages. Looking at the study overall: About one barcoded TCR beta cDNA was captured per two T cells.

It was with a sample-barcoded 5' primer and a J-beta primer mix that a second PCR of roughly 7 to 12 cycles was run. TCRdb re-called the 5' RACE reads with MiXCR, one entry per CDR3 protein. The sample gives under 950,000 distinct CDR3 sequences, roughly 20% of which show up once; 22% is in the top ten. Germline CDR1 reads DFQATT; CDR2 reads SNEGSKA (reference sequence). The CDR3 consists of 16 residues. This clonotype was recorded a few times. Its antigen is unidentified. The donors, healthy Caucasians from Russia, were aged about 6 to 90. Study results and limitations: Long-lived donors had more naive CD4+ cells and higher diversity than aged donors.

The clonotype was recovered from a man in his 70s in good health. The sequenced sample was blood. The chain links TRBV20-1 to TRBJ2-5, with 10 nucleotides matching TRBD2. Judging by the DNA end, TRBJ2-1 fits better; the J call may be wrong. CDR3 DNA sequence: TGCAGTGCTAGAGACGTTCCCAGCGGGAGGGGCAATGAGCAGTTCTTC. The encoded protein is CSARDVPSGRGNEQFF.